This TCR beta chain was sequenced for a study of blood T cell repertoires in COVID-19. Overall study context: COVID-19 samples from acute and convalescent phases originated in the United States, Italy and Spain.

CDR1 is SEHNR, CDR2 FQNEAQ, per germline (reference sequence). V lost 4 bases and J lost 2, with 8 bases in between. The CDR3 has 13 residues. The table came from immunoSEQ multiplex PCR; TCRdb's copy has only in-frame clones and leaves some out. The sample shows 64,000 or so clones, more than 75% of them seen only once. The chain is built from TRBV7-9 and TRBJ1-2; no definite D call. Sequencing used peripheral blood. The receptor's source is a man older than 75 with acute or convalescent COVID-19. The CDR3 DNA sequence: TGTGCCAGCAGCTACGACACGAACTATGGCTACACCTTC. Its translation is CASSYDTNYGYTF.